Shown below are 29 T cell receptor beta chains from a single sample sequenced in a study of radiation and T cells in renal cell carcinoma. The method was immunoSEQ multiplex PCR; TCRdb's version includes in-frame clones alone and lacks a portion of them. This sample has around 100,000 clones, with approximately 80% found just once. The time point denotes: blood 4 weeks post-SBRT, at nephrectomy. Treatment given: 15 Gy SBRT to primary tumor, nephrectomy 4 weeks later. Here the sequenced sample was blood, taken from a patient whose treatment included radiotherapy and nephrectomy. The receptors were sampled from a man aged 55 to 69 with renal cell carcinoma.

The chain joins TRBV4-1 to TRBJ2-3; D not resolved. Germline loops: CDR1 MGHRA, CDR2 YSYEKL. The CDR3 loop spans 16 amino acids. The V end was cut by 2 bases, the J end by 1 base, with 13 bases between. The CDR3 is CASSQQRRTGTDTQYF. The CDR3 bases are TGCGCCAGCAGCCAACAGCGCCGTACCGGCACAGATACGCAGTATTTT.

V gene TRBV28 combines with J gene TRBJ2-7, with TRBD1 identical over 7 bases. Germline V gene sequence: CDR1 MDHEN, CDR2 SYDVKM. The CDR3 totals 12 residues. The trim removed 9 bases at V and 3 bases at J, leaving 5 bases unmatched. The CDR3 is CASTTGVYEQYF. CDR3 DNA: TGTGCCAGTACCACAGGGGTCTACGAGCAGTACTTC.

The rearrangement joins TRBV7-9 to TRBJ2-1, with D possibly TRBD2 on 6 matching bases. The CDR3 is 15 amino acids. The V end lost 5 bases, the J end lost 2 bases, and 13 bases lay between the germline ends. Germline V gene lookup returns CDR1 SEHNR and CDR2 FQNEAQ (reference sequence). CDR3 amino acids: CASSPVRTTYNEQFF. For the CDR3, the DNA is TGTGCCAGCAGCCCTGTCCGGACTACCTACAATGAGCAGTTCTTC.

The chain couples TRBV2 to TRBJ2-5, with D tentatively TRBD1 or TRBD2 (6 bases each). Looked up from germline, CDR1 is SNHLY and CDR2 is FYNNEI. CDR3 length: 13 residues. V was pared by 8 bases and J by 4 bases, with 14 bases between. Here the CDR3 reads CASSRGQTETQYF. The CDR3 coding sequence is TGTGCCAGCTCCCGGGGGCAAACAGAGACCCAGTACTTC.

This chain joins TRBV27 and TRBJ2-7; TRBD2 is a possible D gene (6 bases). V gave up 3 bases and J gave up 7 bases, with 13 bases separating them. The CDR3 spans 13 residues. Germline V gene sequence: CDR1 MNHEY, CDR2 SMNVEV (reference sequence). In DNA form, the CDR3 reads TGTGCCAGCAGTTTCGGGAGATTACGGGAGCAGTACTTC. Translating gives CASSFGRLREQYF.

The genes are TRBV7-9 and TRBJ2-7; TRBD2 matches at 14 bases. The CDR3 consists of 18 residues. The V segment lost 5 bases and the J segment 3 bases; nucleotides outside the gene matches: 12. The germline gives CDR1 SEHNR, CDR2 FQNEAQ (reference sequence). CDR3 nucleotides: TGTGCCAGCAGCCCTACCCGGGGGACTAGCGGGAGAGTCTACGAGCAGTACTTC. Amino acids: CASSPTRGTSGRVYEQYF.

The J gene is TRBJ2-1, the V gene TRBV5-1; tentative D call: TRBD1 (6 bases). Germline lookup yields CDR1 SGHRS and CDR2 YFSETQ. V lost 0 bases to trimming and J lost 4 bases, with 11 bases between them. CDR3 length: 15 residues. Here the CDR3 reads CASSLEGHPYNEQFF. In DNA form, the CDR3 reads TGCGCCAGCAGCTTGGAGGGACATCCTTACAATGAGCAGTTCTTC.

This chain links TRBV6-6 with TRBJ2-7; D possibly uses TRBD1 or TRBD2 (5 bases each). V lost 7 bases and J lost 2, with 12 bases in between. The CDR3 covers 13 residues. Germline CDR1 is MNHNY and CDR2 is SVGAGI (reference sequence). The CDR3 sequence: CASTSGPAYEQYF. Written as DNA, the CDR3 is TGTGCCAGCACCTCGGGACCCGCCTACGAGCAGTACTTC.

Concerning this clone: Compared with germline, one end of the junction differs, possibly owing to a read error. This chain links TRBV15 with TRBJ1-3, with D unresolved. CDR3 size: 12 residues. Germline values: CDR1 LNHNV, CDR2 YYDKDF (reference sequence). The CDR3: CATNDYGDTIYF. In DNA, the CDR3 is TGTGCCACCAATGATTATGGAGACACCATATATTTT.

The chain joins TRBV5-4 to TRBJ2-2; 7 positions agree with TRBD1. The CDR3 totals 16 residues. J was trimmed by 3 bases and V by 3 bases; bases with no gene match: 8. Germline V gives CDR1 SGHNT, CDR2 YYREEE (reference sequence). The CDR3 nucleotides read TGTGCCAGCAGCTCCTCTGGGACAGTTCACACCGGGGAGCTGTTTTTT. It specifies CASSSSGTVHTGELFF.

The chain links TRBV5-1 to TRBJ2-2; D is unclear. V lost 2 bases, J lost 1 base, and 6 bases lay in between. The V gene's germline CDR1 is SGHRS and CDR2 YFSETQ. This CDR3 contains 14 residues. The CDR3: CASSLRLNTGELFF. In DNA form, the CDR3 reads TGCGCCAGCAGCTTACGACTGAACACCGGGGAGCTGTTTTTT.

This sequence joins TRBV10-1 and TRBJ2-7, with D maybe TRBD2 (6 bases). Per the germline V gene, CDR1 is WNHNN and CDR2 is SYGVQD (reference sequence). The CDR3 sequence is 15 residues long. The ends were cut back, 7 bases at V and 2 bases at J, with 18 bases in the middle. CDR3 in amino acids: CASTWEGTSPYEQYF. For the CDR3, the DNA is TGCGCCAGCACCTGGGAAGGGACTTCCCCCTACGAGCAGTACTTC.

This clone showed up just once. This chain links TRBV28 with TRBJ2-7; no reliable D call. The CDR3 loop spans 15 amino acids. The V end lost 5 bases, the J end lost 3 bases, and 17 bases lay between the germline ends. The germline gives CDR1 MDHEN, CDR2 SYDVKM. The CDR3 sequence is CASSPSPREVYEQYF. The CDR3 DNA sequence: TGTGCCAGCAGTCCCTCTCCCCGCGAAGTCTACGAGCAGTACTTC.

In its sample, this clone was seen a few times. The chain couples TRBV14 to TRBJ1-2; no clear D gene. The V gene lost 5 bases and the J gene lost 0 bases, with 13 bases spanning the gap. The germline CDR1 and CDR2 sequences are SGHDN and FVKESK. This CDR3 has 15 amino acids. CDR3 residues: CASSSFLGPNYGYTF. CDR3 coding DNA: TGTGCCAGCAGCTCTTTCTTGGGCCCTAACTATGGCTACACCTTC.

The chain links TRBV19 to TRBJ1-4, with D possibly being TRBD1 (5 bases). In germline, CDR1 is LNHDA, CDR2 SQIVND (reference sequence). The CDR3 is 15 residues long. The V and J ends lost 4 bases and 6 bases respectively, with 15 bases between them. CDR3 sequence reads: CASSRQRGTDEKLFF. The CDR3 nucleotides read TGTGCCAGTAGTAGACAACGGGGGACGGATGAAAAACTGTTTTTT.

The V call is TRBV7-9, the J call TRBJ2-3, with a tentative D call TRBD2 (6 bases). CDR1 is SEHNR, CDR2 FQNEAQ, per germline (reference sequence). Trimming took off 1 base at V and 0 bases at J, with 8 bases between the two ends. The length of the CDR3 is 15 residues. The CDR3 loop reads CASSLGRGSTDTQYF. The CDR3 DNA follows: TGTGCCAGCAGCTTAGGGAGGGGTAGCACAGATACGCAGTATTTT. Filled out from reference TRBV7-9 and TRBJ2-3, the complete variable domain reads DTGVSQNPRHKITKRGQNVTFRCDPISEHNRLYWYRQTLGQGPEFLTYFQNEAQLEKSRLLSDRFSAERPKGSFSTLEIQRTEQGDSAMYLCASSLGRGSTDTQYFGPGTRLTVL.

A single count supports this clone. The CDR3 DNA is TGTGCCAGCAGCTTAGTTGTCGGGGTCGGCAATGAGCAGTTCTTC. Protein: CASSLVVGVGNEQFF. The genes are TRBV11-2 and TRBJ2-1, with D perhaps matching TRBD2 (5 bases). The length of the CDR3 is 15 residues. From germline, CDR1 is SGHAT and CDR2 FQNNGV. The V end was cut by 1 base, the J end by 6 bases, with 13 bases between.

The V and J genes are TRBV6-5 and TRBJ2-1; 10 bases match TRBD2. The CDR3 is 12 amino acids. CDR1 is MNHEY, CDR2 SVGAGI, per germline. V lost 6 bases to trimming and J lost 15 bases; unmatched junction nucleotides: 8. The CDR3 DNA follows: TGTGCCAGCAGGGCGAGCGGGAGGGCCCCGTTCTTC. Amino acid sequence: CASRASGRAPFF.

This chain joins TRBV9 and TRBJ2-1, with TRBD1 identical over 7 bases. Losses at the gene ends were 4 bases for V and 6 bases for J; bases not matched to a gene: 10. The V gene's germline CDR1 is SGDLS and CDR2 YYNGEE. This CDR3 contains 15 residues. The CDR3 spells CASSIQGLPFNEQFF. CDR3 nucleotide sequence: TGTGCCAGCAGCATACAGGGGTTACCATTCAATGAGCAGTTCTTC.

This clone was counted ten times or more. The rearrangement uses TRBV12-5 and TRBJ1-1, with no clear D. The V end was cut by 2 bases, the J end by 4 bases, with 14 bases between. Germline CDR1 reads LGHNT; CDR2 reads FRNRAP. The CDR3 has 15 residues. The CDR3, as DNA: TGTGCTAGTGGTTTGATGGGAGGAATAAGCACTGAAGCTTTCTTT. It specifies CASGLMGGISTEAFF.

The chain employs TRBV14 and TRBJ2-2; 11 bases match TRBD2. CDR1 is SGHDN, CDR2 FVKESK, per germline. V shed 4 bases and J 1 base; nucleotides not matched to a gene: 2. The CDR3 runs 16 residues. The CDR3 region has the DNA TGTGCCAGCAGCCCACTAGCGGGGGTGAACACCGGGGAGCTGTTTTTT. As protein: CASSPLAGVNTGELFF.

The chain has TRBV29-1 and TRBJ2-1; TRBD2 aligns across 7 bases. V lost 4 bases to trimming and J lost 6 bases; unmatched junction nucleotides: 12. Germline V gene data show CDR1 as SQVTM and CDR2 as ANQGSEA. The CDR3 sequence is 15 residues long. The CDR3 is CSVVGAGRATNEQFF. CDR3 DNA: TGCAGCGTTGTGGGCGCGGGGAGGGCCACCAATGAGCAGTTCTTC.

This chain connects TRBV2 to TRBJ1-1; D gene ambiguous. Germline V lookup: CDR1 SNHLY, CDR2 FYNNEI. This CDR3 has 16 residues. The V and J ends lost 3 bases and 8 bases respectively, with 22 bases between them. This CDR3 reads CASSDRSVGFYAEAFF. The CDR3, as DNA: TGTGCCAGCAGTGATCGGTCAGTAGGGTTCTACGCGGAAGCTTTCTTT.

This clone was detected only a few times. The V and J genes are TRBV11-2 and TRBJ2-5; 11 bases are shared with TRBD2. CDR1 and CDR2 (germline): SGHAT, FQNNGV. The CDR3 loop spans 15 amino acids. J was trimmed by 4 bases and V by 2 bases; bases with no gene match: 3. CDR3 nucleotide sequence: TGTGCCAGCAGCTTATCGACTAGCGGGACAGAGACCCAGTACTTC. It translates to CASSLSTSGTETQYF.

The chain links TRBV10-1 to TRBJ2-3, with D unclear. The V and J ends lost 5 bases and 2 bases respectively, with 8 bases between them. The CDR3 runs to 13 residues. Germline V gene lookup returns CDR1 WNHNN and CDR2 SYGVQD (reference sequence). The CDR3 region is CASSRRATDTQYF. DNA for the CDR3: TGCGCCAGCAGTCGCCGAGCCACAGATACGCAGTATTTT.

The gene calls are TRBV10-3 and TRBJ2-7; D uncertain. Germline loops: CDR1 ENHRY, CDR2 SYGVKD. The CDR3 length is 15 residues. V was trimmed by 4 bases and J by 1 base, leaving 14 bases between them. This chain's CDR3 is CAISGGGALSYEQYF. The CDR3 DNA sequence: TGTGCCATCAGTGGTGGCGGCGCGCTGTCCTACGAGCAGTACTTC.

The chain couples TRBV6-6 to TRBJ2-7, with TRBD2 identical over 7 bases. The J segment lost 3 bases and the V segment lost 8 bases, leaving 10 bases of the junction unmatched. The CDR3 is 14 amino acids. Germline V CDR1 and CDR2: MNHNY, SVGAGI (reference sequence). The CDR3 here is CASARDRDYYEQYF. The CDR3 nucleotides read TGTGCCAGCGCCAGAGACCGGGACTACTACGAGCAGTACTTC.

The chain is built from TRBV7-9 and TRBJ2-7, with 10 bases identical to TRBD2. Germline lookup yields CDR1 SEHNR and CDR2 FQNEAQ (reference sequence). This CDR3 comprises 15 residues. Trimming at V came to 2 bases and at J to 7 bases, leaving 8 bases not matched to a gene. The CDR3 here is CASSLSSGRAWEQYF. The CDR3 DNA reads as TGTGCCAGCAGCTTATCGAGCGGGAGGGCCTGGGAGCAGTACTTC.

The rearrangement uses TRBV25-1 and TRBJ1-2; TRBD1 matches at 7 bases. The germline V gene has CDR1 MGHDK and CDR2 SYGVNS. V shed 4 bases and J 6 bases; nucleotides not matched to a gene: 8. This CDR3 region has 14 residues. CDR3 sequence reads: CASSAGGIRHGYTF. As DNA, the CDR3 is TGTGCCAGCAGTGCAGGGGGTATCCGCCATGGCTACACCTTC.